These 16 T cell receptor beta chains came from one sample sequenced in a study of blood T cell repertoires in COVID-19. Assay used: immunoSEQ multiplex PCR; TCRdb lists only in-frame clones, some missing. The repertoire holds under 12,000 clones, with 80% to 90% as singletons. The sample taken for sequencing was peripheral blood. These receptors came from a human donor in a cohort sampled during active COVID-19.

V usage is TRBV5-1 and J usage is TRBJ2-7, with TRBD2 matching 11 bases. The J segment lost 4 bases and the V segment lost 2 bases, leaving 8 bases of the junction unmatched. The CDR3 loop spans 16 amino acids. Germline loops: CDR1 SGHRS, CDR2 YFSETQ. The CDR3 DNA follows: TGCGCCAGCAGCTTATATGGGACTAGCGGCTCATACGAGCAGTACTTC. It yields the protein CASSLYGTSGSYEQYF.

This clone was detected only once. V and J are TRBV27 and TRBJ2-1; the D gene is possibly TRBD2 (6 bases). The V end lost 5 bases, the J end lost 0 bases, and 14 bases lay between the germline ends. Germline lookup yields CDR1 MNHEY and CDR2 SMNVEV (reference sequence). The CDR3 is 16 amino acids. CDR3 in amino acids: CASSPPSSVSYNEQFF. The DNA for the CDR3 is TGTGCCAGCAGTCCACCATCTAGCGTCTCCTACAATGAGCAGTTCTTC.

The sample holds one count of this clone. V is TRBV6-6 and J is TRBJ2-5; the D gene is possibly TRBD1 (7 bases). Trimming took 0 bases from V and 7 from J, leaving 12 bases between them. CDR3 size: 14 residues. Germline V gives CDR1 MNHNY, CDR2 SVGAGI (reference sequence). The CDR3 DNA is TGTGCCAGCAGTTACTCCAGACAGGGAGGGACCCAGTACTTC. This sequence encodes CASSYSRQGGTQYF.

This chain connects TRBV5-4 to TRBJ2-5, with 8 bases fitting TRBD2. Germline CDR1 and CDR2: SGHNT and YYREEE (reference sequence). With V trimmed by 3 bases and J by 2 bases, 6 bases remained unmatched. The CDR3 consists of 15 residues. CDR3 sequence reads: CASSSGLAQQETQYF. CDR3 nucleotide sequence: TGTGCCAGCAGCTCAGGACTAGCCCAACAAGAGACCCAGTACTTC.

The rearrangement links TRBV6-1 to TRBJ2-1; TRBD2 matches at 8 bases. The germline V gene encodes CDR1 MNHNS and CDR2 SASEGT. Germline trimming cut 4 bases from V and 15 bases from J; bases unmatched to any gene: 8. The CDR3 runs 12 residues. CDR3 in amino acids: CASSGPRRGGFF. As DNA, the CDR3 is TGTGCCAGCAGTGGCCCTAGACGGGGGGGGTTCTTC.

The chain carries TRBV2 and TRBJ2-7, with a possible D match to TRBD1 (6 bases). V was cut by 6 bases and J by 3 bases, with 12 bases left in between. CDR1 SNHLY and CDR2 FYNNEI come from the germline V gene. The CDR3 totals 13 residues. CDR3 sequence reads: CASRQGSGYEQYF. Written as DNA, the CDR3 is TGTGCCAGCAGGCAGGGGTCGGGCTACGAGCAGTACTTC.

The rearrangement joins TRBV6-5 to TRBJ1-1; TRBD1 matches at 7 bases. CDR1 and CDR2 (germline): MNHEY, SVGAGI. Trimming removed 2 bases from V and 1 base from J; junction bases left unmatched: 1. The CDR3 is 14 residues long. CDR3 protein: CASSYRGQNTEAFF. In nucleotides, the CDR3 is TGTGCCAGCAGTTACAGGGGGCAGAACACTGAAGCTTTCTTT.

The chain has TRBV24-1 and TRBJ2-2, with 11 bases fitting TRBD2. Per the germline V gene, CDR1 is KGHDR and CDR2 is SFDVKD. This CDR3 has 18 residues. The junction had 7 bases not matched to a gene; V was cut back by 3 bases and J by 2 bases. As DNA, the CDR3 is TGTGCCACCAGTGATCCCGCCGGGACTAGCGGCAACACCGGGGAGCTGTTTTTT. Protein sequence: CATSDPAGTSGNTGELFF.

The V gene is TRBV6-6, the J gene TRBJ2-5; 11 nucleotides agree with TRBD1. Per germline, CDR1 MNHNY and CDR2 SVGAGI (reference sequence). V gave up 5 bases and J gave up 5 bases; unmatched junction bases: 7. CDR3 length: 15 amino acids. CDR3 coding DNA: TGTGCCAGCAGTCCAAGGACAGGGGGCACGGAGACCCAGTACTTC. Its protein is CASSPRTGGTETQYF.

This CDR3 is CASSLGTYEQYF. The DNA for the CDR3 is TGTGCCAGCAGCTTGGGGACTTACGAGCAGTACTTC. The chain combines TRBV5-4 with TRBJ2-7, with TRBD2 as a possible D gene (5 bases). Germline-derived CDR1 and CDR2 are SGHNT and YYREEE (reference sequence). The CDR3 runs 12 residues. V was shortened by 0 bases and J by 4 bases, with 5 bases between the two germline ends.

J is TRBJ1-5 and V is TRBV24-1; 7 positions agree with TRBD1. V lost 6 bases to trimming and J lost 7 bases; unmatched junction nucleotides: 8. The length of the CDR3 is 14 residues. The V gene's germline CDR1 is KGHDR and CDR2 SFDVKD. The CDR3 sequence is CATSPTGLGQPQHF. The CDR3 DNA sequence: TGTGCCACCAGTCCGACAGGGTTAGGACAGCCCCAGCATTTT.

The chain has TRBV6-1 and TRBJ2-7; D is possibly TRBD2 (6 bases). V dropped 3 bases and J dropped 6 bases, with 12 bases sitting between them. Germline V gene lookup returns CDR1 MNHNS and CDR2 SASEGT. The CDR3 totals 13 residues. CDR3 coding DNA: TGTGCCAGCAGTGACGGAGGGCCGTCCGAGCAGTACTTC. Residues: CASSDGGPSEQYF.

This clone was counted once. V usage is TRBV6-5 and J usage is TRBJ2-1, with 11 bases matching TRBD2. V shed 5 bases and J 7 bases; nucleotides not matched to a gene: 7. Germline V lookup: CDR1 MNHEY, CDR2 SVGAGI. CDR3 size: 15 residues. Written as DNA, the CDR3 is TGTGCCAGCAGTCAAACTAGCGGGAGCGGGAATGAGCAGTTCTTC. Protein sequence: CASSQTSGSGNEQFF.

The chain couples TRBV10-1 to TRBJ1-6; 7 positions match TRBD1. The J segment lost 7 bases and the V segment lost 9 bases, leaving 9 bases of the junction unmatched. Germline CDR1 reads WNHNN; CDR2 reads SYGVQD (reference sequence). This CDR3 contains 14 residues. The DNA for the CDR3 is TGCGCCAGTCGGTTGGGACAGAGGAATTCACCCCTCCACTTT. Protein product: CASRLGQRNSPLHF.

Only one count was recorded for this clone. The gene calls are TRBV4-1 and TRBJ2-4, with D maybe TRBD1 (6 bases). The length of the CDR3 is 20 residues. Germline values: CDR1 MGHRA, CDR2 YSYEKL. The V and J ends lost 0 bases and 0 bases respectively, with 21 bases between them. The CDR3 is CASSQDRLGWGRGAKNIQYF. Here the CDR3 DNA reads TGCGCCAGCAGCCAAGATCGGTTGGGGTGGGGGCGAGGAGCCAAAAACATTCAGTACTTC.

This sequence joins TRBV7-7 and TRBJ2-2; 7 bases fit TRBD2. Losses at the gene ends were 5 bases for V and 0 bases for J; bases not matched to a gene: 3. The CDR3 totals 15 residues. Germline lookup yields CDR1 SSHAT and CDR2 FNYEAQ (reference sequence). CDR3 DNA sequence: TGTGCCAGCAGCCGGGGACTAACGAACACCGGGGAGCTGTTTTTT. Translation: CASSRGLTNTGELFF.